These 15 T cell receptor beta chains were sequenced from one sample in a study of T cells in Graves' hyperthyroidism and ophthalmopathy. TCR beta CDR3 region amplification was performed from RNA transcripts. An initial round of RT-PCR targeting the TCR CDR3 relied on the HTBI primer set. Each CDR3 protein is one row after TCRdb ran MiXCR on the multiplex PCR reads. The table has 550,000 to 700,000 distinct CDR3 sequences, over 12% seen once. Sequenced sample: blood. The origin of the receptors is a woman aged 40 to 50 with Graves' ophthalmopathy.

In its sample, this clonotype was seen many times. The rearrangement uses TRBV28 and TRBJ1-1; D remains unclear. Trimming removed 6 bases from V and 1 base from J, with 6 bases in between. This CDR3 has 12 residues. From germline, CDR1 is MDHEN and CDR2 SYDVKM. In nucleotides, the CDR3 is TGTGCCAGCAGCAATCAGAACACTGAAGCTTTCTTT. It encodes CASSNQNTEAFF. Supplemented by reference TRBV28 and TRBJ1-1, the full variable domain reads DVKVTQSSRYLVKRTGEKVFLECVQDMDHENMFWYRQDPGLGLRLIYFSYDVKMKEKGDIPEGYSVSREKKERFSLILESASTNQTSMYLCASSNQNTEAFFGQGTRLTVV.

This clonotype was detected only a few times. The rearrangement uses TRBV20-1 and TRBJ2-6; D perhaps matches TRBD1 (5 bases). Trimming left V 3 bases short and J 2 bases short, with 17 bases between. CDR1 DFQATT and CDR2 SNEGSKA come from the germline V gene (reference sequence). The CDR3 contains 17 residues. The CDR3 DNA follows: TGCAGTGCTAGCTTCGCAGGGCATTCAACTGGGGCCAACGTCCTGACTTTC. It codes for CSASFAGHSTGANVLTF.

There are a few counts of this clonotype. CDR3 protein: CASTQRGGNGYTF. CDR3 nucleotide sequence: TGTGCCAGCACCCAGAGGGGTGGAAATGGCTACACCTTC. The chain has TRBV6-2 or TRBV6-3 and TRBJ1-2, with D possibly matching TRBD1 (5 bases). V lost 7 bases and J 6 bases, leaving 15 bases between the germline ends. This CDR3 is built from 13 residues. Germline V gene data show CDR1 as MNHEY and CDR2 as SVGEGT.

This clonotype was seen many times. V is TRBV30 and J is TRBJ1-1; TRBD1 is a possible D gene (5 bases). Between the trimmed V and J ends, which lost 5 bases and 0 bases, there was a span of 7 bases. The CDR3 covers 12 residues. Germline CDR1 is GTSNPN and CDR2 is SVGIG (reference sequence). The chain's CDR3 is CAWGTVNTEAFF. CDR3 bases: TGTGCCTGGGGGACTGTGAACACTGAAGCTTTCTTT. Drawing the rest from reference TRBV30 and TRBJ1-1, the complete variable domain is SQTIHQWPATLVQPVGSPLSLECTVEGTSNPNLYWYRQAAGRGLQLLFYSVGIGQISSEVPQNLSASRPQDRQFILSSKKLLLSDSGFYLCAWGTVNTEAFFGQGTRLTVV.

This clonotype was recorded many times. This chain's CDR3 is CASSYSAEAFF. CDR3 nucleotide sequence: TGTGCCAGCAGTTACTCGGCTGAAGCTTTCTTT. This chain connects TRBV6-2 or TRBV6-3 to TRBJ1-1; D uncertain. Trimming removed 0 bases from V and 6 bases from J, with 2 bases in between. Germline V gene sequence: CDR1 MNHEY, CDR2 SVGEGT. This CDR3 region has 11 residues.

This clonotype was detected ten times or more. This chain connects TRBV6-5 to TRBJ1-2; no firm D call. Germline CDR1 reads MNHEY; CDR2 reads SVGAGI. This CDR3 is 14 amino acids long. V dropped 0 bases and J dropped 8 bases, with 13 bases sitting between them. The CDR3 DNA is TGTGCCAGCAGTTACTCGAGCCACGCTCGGGGCTACACCTTC. Translating gives CASSYSSHARGYTF.

The J gene is TRBJ1-2, the V gene TRBV18; D is unclear. The V end lost 7 bases, the J end lost 0 bases, and 12 bases lay between the germline ends. Germline V gene data show CDR1 as KGHSH and CDR2 as LQKENI. This CDR3 contains 14 residues. CDR3 sequence reads: CASLDPNSNYGYTF. In DNA, the CDR3 is TGTGCCAGCTTAGATCCGAATTCTAACTATGGCTACACCTTC.

The chain couples TRBV6-1 to TRBJ2-5; 10 bases fit TRBD1. In germline, CDR1 is MNHNS, CDR2 SASEGT. V lost 8 bases to trimming and J lost 2 bases; unmatched junction nucleotides: 5. The CDR3 length is 14 residues. As DNA, the CDR3 is TGTGCCAGCCAAAAGGGACAGGGGCAAGAGACCCAGTACTTC. Translating gives CASQKGQGQETQYF.

This clonotype was found many times. The V call is TRBV28, the J call TRBJ2-7, with D possibly TRBD1 on 5 matching bases. V dropped 3 bases and J dropped 3 bases, with 12 bases sitting between them. The CDR3 consists of 14 residues. CDR1 is MDHEN, CDR2 SYDVKM, per germline. CDR3 nucleotide sequence: TGTGCCAGCAGTTTTATAGGACATTTCTACGAGCAGTACTTC. This gives the protein CASSFIGHFYEQYF.

A single count supports this clonotype. The chain carries TRBV12-3 or TRBV12-4 and TRBJ2-7; D is tentatively TRBD1 or TRBD2 (5 bases each). Trimming removed 6 bases from V and 2 bases from J, with 14 bases in between. The CDR3 covers 14 residues. The CDR3 spells CASSRLMGPYEQYF. The CDR3 coding sequence is TGTGCCAGCAGCCGCCTCATGGGACCCTACGAGCAGTACTTC.

This clonotype was seen many times. The rearrangement links TRBV7-2 to TRBJ2-7; D is possibly TRBD2 (5 bases). Trimming removed 4 bases from V and 10 bases from J, with 20 bases in between. This CDR3 is 14 amino acids long. CDR1 and CDR2 (germline): SGHTA, FQGNSA. In DNA form, the CDR3 reads TGTGCCAGCAGCTATGTAGGACTCCGTAAGGACCAGTACTTC. Residues: CASSYVGLRKDQYF.

The table lists this clonotype with many counts. The gene calls are TRBV14 and TRBJ1-1; no reliable D call. With 1 base removed from V and 5 bases from J, the gap between germline ends came to 11 bases. Germline assignment: CDR1 SGHDN and CDR2 FVKESK. The CDR3 loop spans 14 amino acids. The CDR3 loop reads CASSQAGSRTEAFF. CDR3 DNA: TGTGCCAGCAGCCAAGCAGGCTCTCGGACTGAAGCTTTCTTT.

This clonotype showed up many times. The V and J genes are TRBV2 and TRBJ2-7; 7 bases line up with TRBD1. In germline, CDR1 is SNHLY, CDR2 FYNNEI. This CDR3 region has 14 residues. Unmatched junction bases numbered 10, after V lost 6 bases and J lost 5 bases. The CDR3 protein is CASRKGQVVHEQYF. In DNA, the CDR3 is TGTGCCAGCAGGAAAGGACAGGTCGTCCACGAGCAGTACTTC.

There are many counts of this clonotype. This chain links TRBV7-9 with TRBJ1-5, with D hard to call. Germline CDR1 SEHNR, CDR2 FQNEAQ (reference sequence). The CDR3 covers 13 residues. The V gene lost 3 bases and the J gene lost 6 bases, with 9 bases spanning the gap. The CDR3 loop is CASSLGAVQPQHF. DNA for the CDR3: TGTGCCAGCAGCTTGGGTGCTGTTCAGCCCCAGCATTTT.

The sample holds many counts of this clonotype. The rearrangement uses TRBV28 and TRBJ2-5; no reliable D call. The germline V gene has CDR1 MDHEN and CDR2 SYDVKM. The CDR3 totals 13 residues. The V end lost 5 bases, the J end lost 5 bases, and 12 bases lay between the germline ends. CDR3: CASSPRRMETQYF. DNA of the CDR3: TGTGCCAGCAGTCCCCGGAGAATGGAGACCCAGTACTTC.